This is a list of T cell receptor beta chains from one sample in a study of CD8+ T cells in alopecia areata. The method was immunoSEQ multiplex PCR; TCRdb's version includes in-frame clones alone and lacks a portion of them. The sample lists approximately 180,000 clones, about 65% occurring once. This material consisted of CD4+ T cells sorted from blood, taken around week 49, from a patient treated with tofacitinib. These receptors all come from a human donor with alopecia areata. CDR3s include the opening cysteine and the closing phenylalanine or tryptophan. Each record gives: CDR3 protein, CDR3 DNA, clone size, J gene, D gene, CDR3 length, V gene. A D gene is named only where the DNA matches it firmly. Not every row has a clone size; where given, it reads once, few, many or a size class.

CDR3 protein: CASSADTLNTGELFF; CDR3 DNA: TGTGCCAGCAGTGCGGACACCCTGAACACCGGGGAGCTGTTTTTT; clone size: NA; J gene: TRBJ2-2; D gene: NA; CDR3 length: 15; V gene: TRBV2
CDR3 protein: CAWSQLAGFTGELFF; CDR3 DNA: TGTGCCTGGAGTCAGCTAGCGGGGTTTACCGGGGAGCTGTTTTTT; clone size: NA; J gene: TRBJ2-2; D gene: TRBD2; CDR3 length: 15; V gene: TRBV30
CDR3 protein: CASSVRVFGETQYF; CDR3 DNA: TGTGCCAGCAGCGTAAGGGTTTTTGGCGAGACCCAGTACTTC; clone size: NA; J gene: TRBJ2-5; D gene: NA; CDR3 length: 14; V gene: TRBV9
CDR3 protein: CASSHPRRNTEAFF; CDR3 DNA: TGTGCCAGCAGCCACCCGAGACGGAACACTGAAGCTTTCTTT; clone size: few; J gene: TRBJ1-1; D gene: NA; CDR3 length: 14; V gene: TRBV14
CDR3 protein: CSVEIPGTDYGYTF; CDR3 DNA: TGCAGCGTTGAAATACCTGGGACGGACTATGGCTACACCTTC; clone size: NA; J gene: TRBJ1-2; D gene: NA; CDR3 length: 14; V gene: TRBV29-1
CDR3 protein: CASSYVRGETQYF; CDR3 DNA: TGTGCCAGCAGCTACGTACGGGGAGAGACCCAGTACTTC; clone size: once; J gene: TRBJ2-5; D gene: NA; CDR3 length: 13; V gene: TRBV7-3
CDR3 protein: CASGQGSSYEQYF; CDR3 DNA: TGTGCCAGCGGACAGGGGAGCTCCTACGAGCAGTACTTC; clone size: few; J gene: TRBJ2-7; D gene: TRBD1; CDR3 length: 13; V gene: TRBV6-5
CDR3 protein: CASSRSVSTNTGELFF; CDR3 DNA: TGCGCCAGCAGCCGATCGGTATCCACGAACACCGGGGAGCTGTTTTTT; clone size: NA; J gene: TRBJ2-2; D gene: NA; CDR3 length: 16; V gene: TRBV4-1
CDR3 protein: CASSLGQSYSPLHF; CDR3 DNA: TGCGCCAGCAGCTTAGGACAGTCTTATTCACCCCTCCACTTT; clone size: NA; J gene: TRBJ1-6; D gene: NA; CDR3 length: 14; V gene: TRBV5-1
CDR3 protein: CASSVLAQGDFF; CDR3 DNA: TGTGCCAGCAGTGTCCTGGCCCAGGGCGATTTCTTT; clone size: NA; J gene: TRBJ1-1; D gene: NA; CDR3 length: 12; V gene: TRBV2
CDR3 protein: CASSQDSHEAYGYTF; CDR3 DNA: TGTGCCAGCAGCCAAGATTCACATGAAGCATATGGCTACACCTTC; clone size: NA; J gene: TRBJ1-2; D gene: NA; CDR3 length: 15; V gene: TRBV4-2
CDR3 protein: CASSFRAGVTDTQYF; CDR3 DNA: TGTGCCAGCAGCTTCCGGGCGGGGGTCACAGATACGCAGTATTTT; clone size: NA; J gene: TRBJ2-3; D gene: TRBD2; CDR3 length: 15; V gene: TRBV7-2
CDR3 protein: CAWSVPLPNQPQHF; CDR3 DNA: TGTGCCTGGAGTGTCCCCCTACCAAATCAGCCCCAGCATTTT; clone size: NA; J gene: TRBJ1-5; D gene: NA; CDR3 length: 14; V gene: TRBV30
CDR3 protein: CASSPGLAAIATGELFF; CDR3 DNA: TGCGCCAGCAGCCCGGGACTAGCGGCGATCGCCACCGGGGAGCTGTTTTTT; clone size: NA; J gene: TRBJ2-2; D gene: TRBD2; CDR3 length: 17; V gene: TRBV5-1
CDR3 protein: CASGGTKLPEEQFF; CDR3 DNA: TGTGCCAGCGGGGGGACAAAATTGCCGGAGGAGCAGTTCTTC; clone size: NA; J gene: TRBJ2-1; D gene: NA; CDR3 length: 14; V gene: TRBV2
CDR3 protein: CAWSGQGRAQYF; CDR3 DNA: TGTGCCTGGAGTGGGCAGGGGAGAGCCCAGTACTTC; clone size: NA; J gene: TRBJ2-5; D gene: NA; CDR3 length: 12; V gene: TRBV30
CDR3 protein: CASSPTGGPDTQYF; CDR3 DNA: TGCGCCAGCAGCCCGACAGGGGGGCCAGATACGCAGTATTTT; clone size: NA; J gene: TRBJ2-3; D gene: TRBD1; CDR3 length: 14; V gene: TRBV4-3
CDR3 protein: CAWSDRADQPQHF; CDR3 DNA: TGTGCCTGGAGTGACAGGGCGGATCAGCCCCAGCATTTT; clone size: few; J gene: TRBJ1-5; D gene: NA; CDR3 length: 13; V gene: TRBV30
CDR3 protein: CASSPRFNQPQHF; CDR3 DNA: TGCGCCAGCAGCCCACGATTCAATCAGCCCCAGCATTTT; clone size: NA; J gene: TRBJ1-5; D gene: NA; CDR3 length: 13; V gene: TRBV4-1
CDR3 protein: CASSQVRTGPGNTIYF; CDR3 DNA: TGCGCCAGCAGCCAAGTGAGGACAGGGCCTGGAAACACCATATATTTT; clone size: NA; J gene: TRBJ1-3; D gene: TRBD1; CDR3 length: 16; V gene: TRBV4-3
CDR3 protein: CAWGQGSVNIQYF; CDR3 DNA: TGTGCCTGGGGACAGGGAAGTGTAAACATTCAGTACTTC; clone size: NA; J gene: TRBJ2-4; D gene: TRBD1; CDR3 length: 13; V gene: TRBV30
CDR3 protein: CSARTGGYNEQFF; CDR3 DNA: TGCAGCGCTAGGACAGGGGGCTACAATGAGCAGTTCTTC; clone size: NA; J gene: TRBJ2-1; D gene: TRBD1; CDR3 length: 13; V gene: TRBV29-1
CDR3 protein: CASRSGGATPLHF; CDR3 DNA: TGTGCCAGCAGGTCCGGGGGCGCAACCCCCCTCCACTTT; clone size: NA; J gene: TRBJ1-6; D gene: NA; CDR3 length: 13; V gene: TRBV28
CDR3 protein: CASRKGPGTDTQYF; CDR3 DNA: TGTGCCAGCAGGAAGGGACCTGGCACAGATACGCAGTATTTT; clone size: many; J gene: TRBJ2-3; D gene: NA; CDR3 length: 14; V gene: TRBV2
CDR3 protein: CASSHTGGLDMNTEAFF; CDR3 DNA: TGTGCCAGCAGCCACACGGGGGGCTTAGACATGAACACTGAAGCTTTCTTT; clone size: few; J gene: TRBJ1-1; D gene: NA; CDR3 length: 17; V gene: TRBV9
CDR3 protein: CSVMEGQKIYF; CDR3 DNA: TGTAGCGTTATGGAGGGACAGAAGATATATTTT; clone size: NA; J gene: TRBJ1-3; D gene: TRBD1; CDR3 length: 11; V gene: TRBV29-1
CDR3 protein: CSAVNTEAFF; CDR3 DNA: TGCAGCGCCGTGAACACTGAAGCTTTCTTT; clone size: NA; J gene: TRBJ1-1; D gene: NA; CDR3 length: 10; V gene: TRBV29-1
CDR3 protein: CASSLEARAHGYTF; CDR3 DNA: TGTGCCAGCAGCTTAGAGGCCAGGGCCCATGGCTACACCTTC; clone size: few; J gene: TRBJ1-2; D gene: NA; CDR3 length: 14; V gene: TRBV7-9
CDR3 protein: CASSTGTGDYEQYF; CDR3 DNA: TGCGCCAGCAGCACCGGCACAGGGGACTACGAGCAGTACTTC; clone size: NA; J gene: TRBJ2-7; D gene: TRBD1; CDR3 length: 14; V gene: TRBV5-1